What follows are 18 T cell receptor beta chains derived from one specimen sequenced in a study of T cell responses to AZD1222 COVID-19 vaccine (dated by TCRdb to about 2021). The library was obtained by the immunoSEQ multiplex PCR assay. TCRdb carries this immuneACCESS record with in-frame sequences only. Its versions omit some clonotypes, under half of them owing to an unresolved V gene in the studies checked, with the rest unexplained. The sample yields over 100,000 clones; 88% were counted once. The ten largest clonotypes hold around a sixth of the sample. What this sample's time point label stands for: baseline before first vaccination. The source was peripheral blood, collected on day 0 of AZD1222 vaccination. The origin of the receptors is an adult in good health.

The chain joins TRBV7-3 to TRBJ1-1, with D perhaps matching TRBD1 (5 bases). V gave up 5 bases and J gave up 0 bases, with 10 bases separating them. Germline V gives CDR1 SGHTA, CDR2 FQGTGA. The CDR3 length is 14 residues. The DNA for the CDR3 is TGTGCCAGCAGCCCAGGGCCGATGAACACTGAAGCTTTCTTT. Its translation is CASSPGPMNTEAFF.

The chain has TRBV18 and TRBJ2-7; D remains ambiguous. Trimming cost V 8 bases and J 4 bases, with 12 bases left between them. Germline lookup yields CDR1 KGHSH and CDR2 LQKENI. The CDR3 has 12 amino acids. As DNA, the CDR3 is TGTGCCAGCCGAAACACTGATTACGAGCAGTACTTC. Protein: CASRNTDYEQYF.

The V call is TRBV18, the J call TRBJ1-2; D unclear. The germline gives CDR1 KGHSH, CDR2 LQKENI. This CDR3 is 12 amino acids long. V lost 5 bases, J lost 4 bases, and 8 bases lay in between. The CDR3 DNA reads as TGTGCCAGCTCAGGCAGCTCCTATGGCTACACCTTC. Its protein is CASSGSSYGYTF. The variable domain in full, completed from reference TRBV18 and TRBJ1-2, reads NAGVMQNPRHLVRRRGQEARLRCSPMKGHSHVYWYRQLPEEGLKFMVYLQKENIIDESGMPKERFSAEFPKEGPSILRIQQVVRGDSAAYFCASSGSSYGYTFGSGTRLTVV.

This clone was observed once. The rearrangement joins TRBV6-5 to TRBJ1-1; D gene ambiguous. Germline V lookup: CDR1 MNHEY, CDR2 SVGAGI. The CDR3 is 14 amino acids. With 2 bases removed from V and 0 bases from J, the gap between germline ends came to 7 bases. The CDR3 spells CASSYTALNTEAFF. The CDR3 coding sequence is TGTGCCAGCAGTTACACAGCCCTGAACACTGAAGCTTTCTTT.

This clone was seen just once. The CDR3 DNA sequence: TGTGCCAGCTCACCACCAGCGGGAGGGTACAATGAGCAGTTCTTC. This encodes CASSPPAGGYNEQFF. The chain joins TRBV18 to TRBJ2-1, with 10 nucleotides matching TRBD2. Trimming took 0 bases from V and 4 from J; bases not matched to a gene: 0. The CDR3 runs to 15 residues. Germline V CDR1 and CDR2: KGHSH, LQKENI.

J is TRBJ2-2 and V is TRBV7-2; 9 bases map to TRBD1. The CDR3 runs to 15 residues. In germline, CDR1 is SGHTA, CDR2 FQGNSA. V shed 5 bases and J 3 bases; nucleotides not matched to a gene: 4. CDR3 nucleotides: TGTGCCAGCAGCAACAGGGGGCCATACACCGGGGAGCTGTTTTTT. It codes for CASSNRGPYTGELFF.

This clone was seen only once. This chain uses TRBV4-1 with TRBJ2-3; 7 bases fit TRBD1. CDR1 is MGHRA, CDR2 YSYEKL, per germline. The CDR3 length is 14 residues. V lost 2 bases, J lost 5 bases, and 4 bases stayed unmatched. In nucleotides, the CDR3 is TGCGCCAGCAGCCAATTGGGACAGATAGATACGCAGTATTTT. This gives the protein CASSQLGQIDTQYF.

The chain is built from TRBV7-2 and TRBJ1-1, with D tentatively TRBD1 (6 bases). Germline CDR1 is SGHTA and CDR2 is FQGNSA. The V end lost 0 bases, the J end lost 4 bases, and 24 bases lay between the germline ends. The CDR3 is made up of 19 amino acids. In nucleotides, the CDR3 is TGTGCCAGCAGCTTAGCGGAGAGGTTGACAGGTGGTGTTGGCACTGAAGCTTTCTTT. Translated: CASSLAERLTGGVGTEAFF.

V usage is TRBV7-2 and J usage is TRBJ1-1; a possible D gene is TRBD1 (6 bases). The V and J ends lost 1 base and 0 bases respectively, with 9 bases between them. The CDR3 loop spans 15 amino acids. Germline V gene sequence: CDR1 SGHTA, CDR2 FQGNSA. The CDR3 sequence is CASSLVGGMNTEAFF. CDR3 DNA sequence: TGTGCCAGCAGCTTAGTGGGGGGCATGAACACTGAAGCTTTCTTT.

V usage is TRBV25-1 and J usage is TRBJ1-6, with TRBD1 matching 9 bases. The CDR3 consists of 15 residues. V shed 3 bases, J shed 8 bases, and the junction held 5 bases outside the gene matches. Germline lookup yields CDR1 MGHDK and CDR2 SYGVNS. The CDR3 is CASSEWTGVYSPLHF. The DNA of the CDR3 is TGTGCCAGCAGTGAGTGGACAGGGGTTTATTCACCCCTCCACTTT. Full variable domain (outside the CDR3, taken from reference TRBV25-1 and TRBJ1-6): EADIYQTPRYLVIGTGKKITLECSQTMGHDKMYWYQQDPGMELHLIHYSYGVNSTEKGDLSSESTVSRIRTEHFPLTLESARPSHTSQYLCASSEWTGVYSPLHFGNGTRLTVT.

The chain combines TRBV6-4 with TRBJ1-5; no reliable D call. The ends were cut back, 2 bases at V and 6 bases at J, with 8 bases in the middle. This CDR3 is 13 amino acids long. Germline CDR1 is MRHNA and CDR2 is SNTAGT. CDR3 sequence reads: CASSDRVGQPQHF. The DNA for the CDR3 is TGTGCCAGCAGTGACAGGGTTGGTCAGCCCCAGCATTTT.

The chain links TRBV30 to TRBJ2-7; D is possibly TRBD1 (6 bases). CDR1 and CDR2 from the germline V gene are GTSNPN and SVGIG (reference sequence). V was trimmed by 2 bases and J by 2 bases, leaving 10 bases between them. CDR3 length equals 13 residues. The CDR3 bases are TGTGCCTGGAGTACCAACAGGGCCTACGAGCAGTACGTC. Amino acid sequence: CAWSTNRAYEQYV.

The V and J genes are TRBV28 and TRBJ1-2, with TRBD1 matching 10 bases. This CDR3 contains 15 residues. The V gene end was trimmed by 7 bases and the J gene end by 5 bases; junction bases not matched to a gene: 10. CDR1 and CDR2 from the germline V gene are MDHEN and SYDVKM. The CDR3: CASTPWGQGRYGYTF. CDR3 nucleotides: TGTGCCAGCACCCCATGGGGACAGGGGAGGTATGGCTACACCTTC.

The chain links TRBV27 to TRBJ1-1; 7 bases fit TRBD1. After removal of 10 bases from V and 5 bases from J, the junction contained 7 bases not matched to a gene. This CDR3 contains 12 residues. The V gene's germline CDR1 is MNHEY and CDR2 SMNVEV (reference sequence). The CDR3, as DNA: TGTGCCACTAGGGGGCATAAGACTGAAGCTTTCTTT. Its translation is CATRGHKTEAFF.

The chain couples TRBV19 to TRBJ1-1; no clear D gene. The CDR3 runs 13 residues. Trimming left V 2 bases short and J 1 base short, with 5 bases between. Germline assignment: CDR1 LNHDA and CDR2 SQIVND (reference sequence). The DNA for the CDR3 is TGTGCCAGTAGTATATACGCGAACACTGAAGCTTTCTTT. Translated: CASSIYANTEAFF.

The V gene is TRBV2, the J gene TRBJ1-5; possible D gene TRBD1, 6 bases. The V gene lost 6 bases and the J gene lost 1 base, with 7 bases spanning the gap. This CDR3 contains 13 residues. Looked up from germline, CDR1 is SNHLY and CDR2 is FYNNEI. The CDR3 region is CASRGTSNQPQHF. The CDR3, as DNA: TGTGCCAGCAGGGGGACAAGCAATCAGCCCCAGCATTTT.

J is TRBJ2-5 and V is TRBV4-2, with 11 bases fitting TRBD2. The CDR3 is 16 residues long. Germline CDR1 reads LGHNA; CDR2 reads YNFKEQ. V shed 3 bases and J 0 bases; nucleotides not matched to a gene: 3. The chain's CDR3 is CASSHYSGGDQETQYF. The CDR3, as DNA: TGTGCCAGCAGCCACTATAGCGGGGGGGACCAAGAGACCCAGTACTTC.

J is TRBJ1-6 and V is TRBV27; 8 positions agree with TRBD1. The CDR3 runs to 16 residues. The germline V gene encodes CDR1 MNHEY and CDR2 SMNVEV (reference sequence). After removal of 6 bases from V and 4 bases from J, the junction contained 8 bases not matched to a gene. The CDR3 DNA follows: TGTGCCAGCAGGCAACAGGGGGGATTTTATAATTCACCCCTCCACTTT. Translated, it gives CASRQQGGFYNSPLHF.